This T cell receptor (beta chain) originates from a study of shared clonotypes between healthy human individuals. CDR3 size: 12 residues. V lost 2 bases to trimming and J lost 4 bases, with 3 bases between them. Germline assignment: CDR1 ENHRY and CDR2 SYGVKD. A few counts support this clone. The same CDR3 also results from other DNA sequences found in this sample. CD8 cells classed as naive were CD45RO-negative and positively selected for CCR7, excluding terminally differentiated effector memory CD45RA+ cells. Clones were sequenced by immunoSEQ multiplex PCR, and TCRdb holds only the in-frame ones, with some missing. The table includes hundreds of thousands of clones, under 95% detected once.

This clonotype originated in a man aged 25-45 years in good health. Source material: naive CD8+ T cells sorted from blood. This chain connects TRBV10-3 to TRBJ1-5, with D unresolved. CDR3 sequence reads: CAISEGNQPQHF. The CDR3 DNA reads as TGTGCCATCAGTGAGGGGAATCAGCCCCAGCATTTT.